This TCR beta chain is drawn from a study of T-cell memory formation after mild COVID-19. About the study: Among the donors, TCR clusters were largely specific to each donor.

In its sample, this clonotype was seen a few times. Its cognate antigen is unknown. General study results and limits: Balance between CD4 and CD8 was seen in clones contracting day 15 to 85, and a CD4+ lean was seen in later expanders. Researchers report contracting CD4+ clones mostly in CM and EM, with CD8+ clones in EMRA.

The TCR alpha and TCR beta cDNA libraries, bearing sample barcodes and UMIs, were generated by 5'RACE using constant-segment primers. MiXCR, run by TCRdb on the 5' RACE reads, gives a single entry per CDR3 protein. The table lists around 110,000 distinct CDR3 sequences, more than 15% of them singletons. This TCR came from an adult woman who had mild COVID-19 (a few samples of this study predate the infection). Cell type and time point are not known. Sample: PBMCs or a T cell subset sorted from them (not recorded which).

CDR3 in amino acids: CASSQDRMPGLAGVEQYF. The DNA of the CDR3 is TGCGCCAGCAGCCAAGATCGAATGCCGGGACTAGCGGGAGTCGAGCAGTACTTC. This sequence joins TRBV4-3 and TRBJ2-7; 14 nucleotides align to TRBD2. The CDR3 runs 18 residues. Germline CDR1 is LGHNA and CDR2 is YSLEER. V lost 0 bases and J lost 6; bases outside the gene matches: 10.